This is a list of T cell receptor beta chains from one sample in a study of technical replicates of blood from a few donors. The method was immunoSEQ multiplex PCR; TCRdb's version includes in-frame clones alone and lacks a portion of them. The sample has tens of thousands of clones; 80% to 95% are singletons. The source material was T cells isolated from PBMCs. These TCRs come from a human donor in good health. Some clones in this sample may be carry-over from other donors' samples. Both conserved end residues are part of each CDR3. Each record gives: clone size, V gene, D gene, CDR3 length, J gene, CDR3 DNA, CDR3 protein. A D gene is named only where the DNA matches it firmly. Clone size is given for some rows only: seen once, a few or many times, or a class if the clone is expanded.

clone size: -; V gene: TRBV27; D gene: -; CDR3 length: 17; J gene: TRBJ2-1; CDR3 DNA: TGTGCCAGCAGTTTAAGGGTGACAGGACAGAGCTACAATGAGCAGTTCTTC; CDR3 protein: CASSLRVTGQSYNEQFF
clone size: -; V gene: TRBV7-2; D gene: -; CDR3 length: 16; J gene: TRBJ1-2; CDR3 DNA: TGTGCCAGCAGCCTCGTATTGAGGAACCCCCGATATGGCTACACCTTC; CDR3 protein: CASSLVLRNPRYGYTF
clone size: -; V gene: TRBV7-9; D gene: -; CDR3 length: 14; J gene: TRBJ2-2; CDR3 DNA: TGTGCCAGCCCCAGAACAGTGGGCACCGGGGAGCTGTTTTTT; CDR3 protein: CASPRTVGTGELFF
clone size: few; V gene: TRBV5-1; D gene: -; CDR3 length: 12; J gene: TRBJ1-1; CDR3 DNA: TGCGCCAGCAACTCCCAGGTAAAAGAAGCTTTCTTT; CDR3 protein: CASNSQVKEAFF
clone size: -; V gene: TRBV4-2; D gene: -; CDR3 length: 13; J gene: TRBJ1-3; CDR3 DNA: TGTGCCAGCAGCCAGGGCTCGATGAACACCATATATTTT; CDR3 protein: CASSQGSMNTIYF
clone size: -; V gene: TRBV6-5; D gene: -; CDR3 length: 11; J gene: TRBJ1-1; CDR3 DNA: TGTGCCAGCAGCTCCGGGGAGGAAGCTTTCTTT; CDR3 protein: CASSSGEEAFF
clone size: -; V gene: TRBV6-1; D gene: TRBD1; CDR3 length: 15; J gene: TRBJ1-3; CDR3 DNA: TGTGCCAGCAGTGGGGACAGAGGCTCTGGAAACACCATATATTTT; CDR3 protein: CASSGDRGSGNTIYF
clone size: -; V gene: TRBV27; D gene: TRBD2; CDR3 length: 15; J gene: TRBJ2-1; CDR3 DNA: TGTGCCAGCAGTCTCAGTAGCGGGAGGGGCTATGAGCAGTTCTTC; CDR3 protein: CASSLSSGRGYEQFF
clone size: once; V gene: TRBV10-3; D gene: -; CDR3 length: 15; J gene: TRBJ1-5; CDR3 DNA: TGTGCCATCAGTGAGTCGAATAGACAGCTACAGCCCCAGCATTTT; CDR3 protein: CAISESNRQLQPQHF
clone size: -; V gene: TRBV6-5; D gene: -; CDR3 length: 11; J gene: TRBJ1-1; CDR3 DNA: TGTGCCAGCAGGAAGGGACTGGAAGGTTTCTTT; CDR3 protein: CASRKGLEGFF